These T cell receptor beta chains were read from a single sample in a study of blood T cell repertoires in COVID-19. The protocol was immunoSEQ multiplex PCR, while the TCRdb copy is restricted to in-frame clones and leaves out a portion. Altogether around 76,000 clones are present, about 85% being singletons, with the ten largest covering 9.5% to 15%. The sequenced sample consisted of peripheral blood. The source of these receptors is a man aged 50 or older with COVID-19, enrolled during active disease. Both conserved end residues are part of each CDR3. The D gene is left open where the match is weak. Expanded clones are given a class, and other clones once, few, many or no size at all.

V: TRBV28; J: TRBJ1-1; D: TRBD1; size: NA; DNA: TGTGCCAGCAGCTTTGTGACAGGGAAGTTTAGTCCTGAAGCTTTCTTT; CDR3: CASSFVTGKFSPEAFF
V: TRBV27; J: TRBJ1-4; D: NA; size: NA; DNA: TGTGCCAGCAGCACCGGACAGCTGGCACCGAGGGAAAAACTGTTTTTT; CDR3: CASSTGQLAPREKLFF
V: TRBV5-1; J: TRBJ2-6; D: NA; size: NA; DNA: TGCGCCAGCACTGAGGGGGTTAGGGCCAACGTCCTGACTTTC; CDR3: CASTEGVRANVLTF
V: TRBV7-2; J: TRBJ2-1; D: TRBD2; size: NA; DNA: TGTGCCAGCAGCCCCCCGGGACTAGCTACTTCTGAGCAGTTCTTC; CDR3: CASSPPGLATSEQFF
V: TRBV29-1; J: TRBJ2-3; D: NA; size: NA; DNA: TGCAGCGTTGAACGAGCGGCAGATACGCAGTATTTT; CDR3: CSVERAADTQYF
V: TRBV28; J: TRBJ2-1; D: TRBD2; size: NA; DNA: TGTGCCAGCAGTTTGGGTAGCGGGAGGGTCTACAATGAGCAGTTCTTC; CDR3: CASSLGSGRVYNEQFF
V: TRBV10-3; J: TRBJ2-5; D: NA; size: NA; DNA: TGTGCCATCAGTGAGTACGGAGGAGAGACCCAGTACTTC; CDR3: CAISEYGGETQYF
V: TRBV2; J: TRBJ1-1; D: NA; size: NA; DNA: TGTGCCAGCAGTTCACAGGGTTATACTGAAGCTTTCTTT; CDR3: CASSSQGYTEAFF
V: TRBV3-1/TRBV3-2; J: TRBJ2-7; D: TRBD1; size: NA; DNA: TGTGCCAGCAGCCAACCCTCACAGGGGGCCTACGAGCAGTACTTC; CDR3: CASSQPSQGAYEQYF
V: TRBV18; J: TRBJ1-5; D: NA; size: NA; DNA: TGTGCCAGCTCACCGCAGGGTGATCAGCCCCAGCATTTT; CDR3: CASSPQGDQPQHF
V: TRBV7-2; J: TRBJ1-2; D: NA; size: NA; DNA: TGTGCCAGCAGCTTTGACAGAACGCCCCATGGCTACACCTTC; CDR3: CASSFDRTPHGYTF
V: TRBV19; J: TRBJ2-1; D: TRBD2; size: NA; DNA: TGTGCCAGTGGGAAACTAGCGGGAGGCTATGAGCAGTTCTTC; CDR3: CASGKLAGGYEQFF
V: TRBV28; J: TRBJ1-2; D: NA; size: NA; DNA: TGTGCCAGCTTATTACCGGGTTCCTATGGCTACACCTTC; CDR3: CASLLPGSYGYTF
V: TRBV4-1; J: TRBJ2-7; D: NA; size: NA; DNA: TGCGCCAGCAGCCAGGAAAGCGGGTTAAACTACGAGCAGTACTTC; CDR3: CASSQESGLNYEQYF
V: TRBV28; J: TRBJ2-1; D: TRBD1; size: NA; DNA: TGTGCCAGCAAGTCCGGGCTCAGACAGGGGGCCGGCAATGAGCAGTTCTTC; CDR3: CASKSGLRQGAGNEQFF
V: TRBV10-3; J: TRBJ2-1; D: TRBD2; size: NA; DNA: TGTGCCATCAGTGAGGCGGGAGCCTACAATGAGCAGTTCTTC; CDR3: CAISEAGAYNEQFF
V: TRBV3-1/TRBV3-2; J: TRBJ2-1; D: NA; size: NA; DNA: TGTGCCAGCAGTCCCCGAAAAGGGGGATATTCCTACAATGAGCAGTTCTTC; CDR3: CASSPRKGGYSYNEQFF
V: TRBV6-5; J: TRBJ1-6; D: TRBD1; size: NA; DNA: TGTGCCAGCAGTCAGACAGGGGGGCGTTCACCCCTCCACTTT; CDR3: CASSQTGGRSPLHF
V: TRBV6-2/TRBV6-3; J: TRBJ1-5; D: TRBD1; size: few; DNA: TGTGCCAGCAGCGGGACAGGGGGCAATCAGCCCCAGCATTTT; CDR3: CASSGTGGNQPQHF
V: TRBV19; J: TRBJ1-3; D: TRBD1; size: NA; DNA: TGTGCCAGTAGTTCGAACAGGGACAGCTCTGGAAACACCATATATTTT; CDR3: CASSSNRDSSGNTIYF
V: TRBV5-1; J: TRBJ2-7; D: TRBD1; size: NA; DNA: TGCGCCAGCAGCTTACAGGGGCTTAGGGAGCAGTACTTC; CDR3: CASSLQGLREQYF
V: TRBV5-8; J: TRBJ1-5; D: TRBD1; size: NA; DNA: TGTGCCAGCAGCACCGGTCCGGGACAGGGAAATCAGCCCCAGCATTTT; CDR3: CASSTGPGQGNQPQHF
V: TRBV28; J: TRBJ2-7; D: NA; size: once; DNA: TGTGCCAGCAGTGGGGGGGGCAGTGCAAAGAACGAGCAGTACTTC; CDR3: CASSGGGSAKNEQYF
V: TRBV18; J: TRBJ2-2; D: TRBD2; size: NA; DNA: TGTGCCAGCTCACGGGGACTAGCGGCAAACACCGGGGAGCTGTTTTTT; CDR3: CASSRGLAANTGELFF
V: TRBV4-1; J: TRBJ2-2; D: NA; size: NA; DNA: TGCGCCAGCAGCCAAGATTCTTTTGGGACTCCTAGAGGCGGGGAGCTGTTTTTT; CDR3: CASSQDSFGTPRGGELFF
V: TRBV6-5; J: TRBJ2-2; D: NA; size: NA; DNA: TGTGCCAGCAGGCGGGCTCGGGGCACCGGGGAGCTGTTTTTT; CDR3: CASRRARGTGELFF
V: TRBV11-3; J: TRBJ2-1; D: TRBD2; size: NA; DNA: TGTGCCAGCAGCTTAGGGACTAGCGGGAGATCGTCGAATGAGCAGTTCTTC; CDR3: CASSLGTSGRSSNEQFF